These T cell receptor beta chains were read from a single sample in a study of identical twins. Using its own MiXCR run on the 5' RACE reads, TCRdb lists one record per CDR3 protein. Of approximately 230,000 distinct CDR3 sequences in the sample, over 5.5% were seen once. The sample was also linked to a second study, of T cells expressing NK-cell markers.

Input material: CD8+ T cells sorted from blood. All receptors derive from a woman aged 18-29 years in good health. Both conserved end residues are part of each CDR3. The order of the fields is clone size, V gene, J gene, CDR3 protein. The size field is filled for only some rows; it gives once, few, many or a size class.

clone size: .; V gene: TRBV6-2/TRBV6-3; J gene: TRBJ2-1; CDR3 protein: CASSHFRRGYNEQFF
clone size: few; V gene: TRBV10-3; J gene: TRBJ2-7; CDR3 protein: CAISDTRDSSSYEQYF
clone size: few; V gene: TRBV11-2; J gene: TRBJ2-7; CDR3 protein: CASSHTSGSGEQYF
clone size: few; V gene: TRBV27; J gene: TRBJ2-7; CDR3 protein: CASSRVPSYEQYF
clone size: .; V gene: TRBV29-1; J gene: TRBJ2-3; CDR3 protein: CSVEPPNEDTQYF
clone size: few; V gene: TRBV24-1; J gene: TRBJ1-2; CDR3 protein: CATSEGNRRGQGYTF
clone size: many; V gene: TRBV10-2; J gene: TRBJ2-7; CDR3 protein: CASSESWYEQYF
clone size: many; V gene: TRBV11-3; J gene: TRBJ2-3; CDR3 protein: CASSLVRSSSTDTQYF
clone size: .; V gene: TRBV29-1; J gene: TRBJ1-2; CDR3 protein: CSVQGRNGYTF
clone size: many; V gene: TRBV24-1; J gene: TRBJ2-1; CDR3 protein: CATSDAGLHNEQFF
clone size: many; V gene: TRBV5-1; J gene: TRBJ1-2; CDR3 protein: CASSSTHRDYGYTF
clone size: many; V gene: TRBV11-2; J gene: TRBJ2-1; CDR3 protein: CASSLGSGSHNEQFF
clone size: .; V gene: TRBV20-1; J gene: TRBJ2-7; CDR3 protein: CSGIAGDVNEQYF
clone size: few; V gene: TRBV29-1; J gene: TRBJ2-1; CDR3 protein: CSVVGLAVYNEQFF
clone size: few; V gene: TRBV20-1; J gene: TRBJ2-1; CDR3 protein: CSATRLAGSYNEQFF
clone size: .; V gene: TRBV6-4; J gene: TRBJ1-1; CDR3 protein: CASSDNGNTEAFF
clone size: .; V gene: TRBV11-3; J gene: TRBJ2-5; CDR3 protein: CASSPRTEETQYF
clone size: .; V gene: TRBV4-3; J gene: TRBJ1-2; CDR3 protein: CASSQDQGTYGYTF
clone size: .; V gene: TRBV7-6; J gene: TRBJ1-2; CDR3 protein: CASSFRTDNYGYTF
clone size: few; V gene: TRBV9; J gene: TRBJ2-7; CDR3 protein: CASSLNRDSSSYEQYF
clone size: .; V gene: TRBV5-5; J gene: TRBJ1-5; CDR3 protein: CASHADKQGLNQPQHF
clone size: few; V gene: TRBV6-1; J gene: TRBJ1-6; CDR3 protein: CASRTGGNSPLHF
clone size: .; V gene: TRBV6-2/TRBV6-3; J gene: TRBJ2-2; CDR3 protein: CASRRDGELFF
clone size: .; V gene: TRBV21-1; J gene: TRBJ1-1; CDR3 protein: CASSKAGTGELGTEAFF
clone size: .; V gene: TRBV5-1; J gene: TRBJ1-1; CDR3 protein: CASSLVGGSRTEAFF
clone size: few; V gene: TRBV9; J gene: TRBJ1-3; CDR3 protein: CASGPKGHNRNTIYF
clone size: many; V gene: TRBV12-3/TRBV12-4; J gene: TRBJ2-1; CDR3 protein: CASIEGSYNEQFF
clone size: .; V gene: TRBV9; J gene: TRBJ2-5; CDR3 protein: CASSGPPGTSMIQETQYF
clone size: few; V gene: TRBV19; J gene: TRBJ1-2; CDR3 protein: CASSMGTDYGYTF
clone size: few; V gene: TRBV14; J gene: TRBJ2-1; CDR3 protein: CASSQVQGSEQFF
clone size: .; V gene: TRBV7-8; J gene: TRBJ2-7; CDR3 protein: CASSLAFTYEQYF
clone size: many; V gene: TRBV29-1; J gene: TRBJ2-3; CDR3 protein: CSVVTGNTDTQYF
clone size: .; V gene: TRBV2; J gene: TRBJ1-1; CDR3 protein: CASTNRNTEAFF
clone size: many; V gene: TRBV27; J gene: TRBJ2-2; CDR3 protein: CASRGPGPVFFAGELFF
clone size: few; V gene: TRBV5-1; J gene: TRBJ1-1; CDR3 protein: CASSLRGPHDSFF
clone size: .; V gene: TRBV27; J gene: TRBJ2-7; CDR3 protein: CASSSGLGAYEQYF
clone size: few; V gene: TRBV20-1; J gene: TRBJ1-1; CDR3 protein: CSASPRQHMNTEAFF
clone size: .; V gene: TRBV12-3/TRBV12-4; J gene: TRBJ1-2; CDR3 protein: CASSSSAYYGYTF
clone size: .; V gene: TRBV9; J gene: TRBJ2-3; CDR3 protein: CASSGGQGVTDTQYF
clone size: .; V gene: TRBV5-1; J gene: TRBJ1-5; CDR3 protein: CASSVDTTNQPQHF
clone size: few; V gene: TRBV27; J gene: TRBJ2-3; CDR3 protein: CASRGGGLITDTQYF
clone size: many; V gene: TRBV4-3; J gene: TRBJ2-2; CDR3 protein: CASSHLSGTENTGELFF
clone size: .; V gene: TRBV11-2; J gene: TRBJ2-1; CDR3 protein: CASSELDLEQFF
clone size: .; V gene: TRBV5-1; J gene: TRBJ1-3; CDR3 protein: CASRTGTIGNTIYF
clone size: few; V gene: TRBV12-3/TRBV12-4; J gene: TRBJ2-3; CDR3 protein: CASSWSSGGTDTQYF
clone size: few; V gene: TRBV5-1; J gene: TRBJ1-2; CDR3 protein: CASSLARGVHYGYTF
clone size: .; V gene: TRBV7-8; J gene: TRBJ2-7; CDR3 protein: CASSLDGTLDEQYF
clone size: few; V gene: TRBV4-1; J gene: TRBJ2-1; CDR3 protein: CASSQDPGVEQFF
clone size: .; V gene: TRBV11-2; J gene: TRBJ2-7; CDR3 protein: CASSPVSSSLHF
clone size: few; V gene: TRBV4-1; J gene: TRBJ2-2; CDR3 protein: CASSQGTGGFGELFF
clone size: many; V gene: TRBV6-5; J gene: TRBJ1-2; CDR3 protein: CASSSQGGGPYGYTF
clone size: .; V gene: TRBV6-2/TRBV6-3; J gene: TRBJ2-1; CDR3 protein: CASSALGPDNEQFF
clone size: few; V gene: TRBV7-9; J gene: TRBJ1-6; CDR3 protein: CASSSPWGNNSPLHF